The 4 T cell receptor beta chains below come from one sample, sequenced in a study of T cells in Graves' hyperthyroidism and ophthalmopathy. It was RNA transcripts that yielded the amplified TCR beta CDR3 regions. The primer set for the first-round RT-PCR of the TCR CDR3 was HTBI. A single record per CDR3 protein comes from TCRdb applying MiXCR to the multiplex PCR reads. The sample consists of approximately 700,000 distinct CDR3 sequences, about 45% of them appearing once. Material for sequencing was peripheral blood or thyroid tissue (not recorded which). These receptors all come from an adult man with Graves' disease, either hyperthyroidism or ophthalmopathy (not recorded which).

The chain carries TRBV4-1 and TRBJ2-5, with 9 nucleotides matching TRBD1. J gave up 6 bases and V 5 bases, and 16 bases lay outside the gene matches. Germline V gene lookup returns CDR1 MGHRA and CDR2 YSYEKL. The length of the CDR3 is 17 residues. The chain's CDR3 is CASSSQLQGAGLQTQYF. The CDR3, as DNA: TGCGCCAGCAGCTCGCAACTACAGGGGGCCGGGCTCCAGACCCAGTACTTC.

Concerning this clonotype itself: Just one base apart from a much larger clone, this may be a read error. The chain uses TRBV24-1 and TRBJ1-5; TRBD1 aligns across 8 bases. CDR1 and CDR2 from the germline V gene are KGHDR and SFDVKD. V dropped 7 bases and J dropped 6; count of bases not matched to a gene: 4. The CDR3 is 13 residues long. The CDR3 loop is CATSSGGSQPQHF. The CDR3 region has the DNA TGTGCCACCAGCTCAGGGGGCAGTCAGCCCCAGCATTTT.

The sample holds many counts of this clonotype. The J gene is TRBJ1-5, the V gene TRBV15, with 8 bases fitting TRBD1. CDR3 length: 15 amino acids. Germline CDR1 reads LNHNV; CDR2 reads YYDKDF (reference sequence). Losses at the gene ends were 3 bases for V and 4 bases for J; bases not matched to a gene: 5. The CDR3 region is CATSSEGQENQPQHF. The DNA for the CDR3 is TGTGCCACCAGCAGCGAGGGACAGGAGAATCAGCCCCAGCATTTT.

This clonotype came up a few times. The chain has TRBV20-1 and TRBJ1-1, with D possibly TRBD1 on 5 matching bases. Trimming removed 3 bases from V and 7 bases from J, with 15 bases in between. The germline V gene encodes CDR1 DFQATT and CDR2 SNEGSKA (reference sequence). This CDR3 comprises 13 residues. The CDR3 loop reads CSASLTGTLEAFF. The DNA for the CDR3 is TGCAGTGCTAGTTTGACCGGGACCCTTGAAGCTTTCTTT.